The sample holds many counts of the clone carrying this T cell receptor beta chain. As yet, its antigen is unknown. Patients aged 18 to 65 had newly diagnosed hyperthyroidism of under 2 months' duration. This sample is drawn from a study of T cells in Graves' hyperthyroidism and ophthalmopathy. Study-level results: Ophthalmopathy, as predicted by the model, came a median roughly 6.3 months after the prediction. The blood repertoire included most of the expanded thyroid clonotypes above 0.001.

Amplification of TCR beta CDR3 regions was performed using RNA transcripts as template. The primer set for the first-round RT-PCR of the TCR CDR3 was HTBI. TCRdb reprocessed the multiplex PCR reads with MiXCR, giving one entry per CDR3 protein. The sample holds 93,000 or so distinct CDR3 sequences, over 45% seen once. Sequenced: blood. This receptor was obtained from a man aged 40-55 years with Graves' hyperthyroidism.

The CDR3 coding sequence is TGTGCCAGCAGTGAACGGCAGGAACGCTATGGCTACACCTTC. This sequence encodes CASSERQERYGYTF. The J gene is TRBJ1-2, the V gene TRBV2; D gene uncertain. V lost 2 bases and J lost 4, with 11 bases in between. CDR1 and CDR2 (germline): SNHLY, FYNNEI. This CDR3 region has 14 residues.